Reported below is one TCR beta chain. The data belong to a study of PD-L1 blockade in urothelial cancer. Time point given: pretreatment peripheral blood. The investigators introduced synthetic TCR analog templates into each PCR as spikes. Repertoires were generated with immunoSEQ multiplex PCR, while TCRdb's copy carries only in-frame clones and drops some. The sample shows tens of thousands of clones, around four fifths of them seen only once. Sequenced here: PBMCs, sampled around atezolizumab (anti-PD-L1) treatment. This receptor was obtained from a man aged 35 to 55 with urothelial cancer.

The DNA for the CDR3 is TGTGCCAGCAGTCTCGGGGTGTCTGGAAACACCATATATTTT. Its translation: CASSLGVSGNTIYF. The rearrangement joins TRBV7-8 to TRBJ1-3; D unclear. Germline V CDR1 and CDR2: SGHVS, FQNEAQ. There are 14 residues in the CDR3. Trimming left V 6 bases short and J 1 base short, with 10 bases between.